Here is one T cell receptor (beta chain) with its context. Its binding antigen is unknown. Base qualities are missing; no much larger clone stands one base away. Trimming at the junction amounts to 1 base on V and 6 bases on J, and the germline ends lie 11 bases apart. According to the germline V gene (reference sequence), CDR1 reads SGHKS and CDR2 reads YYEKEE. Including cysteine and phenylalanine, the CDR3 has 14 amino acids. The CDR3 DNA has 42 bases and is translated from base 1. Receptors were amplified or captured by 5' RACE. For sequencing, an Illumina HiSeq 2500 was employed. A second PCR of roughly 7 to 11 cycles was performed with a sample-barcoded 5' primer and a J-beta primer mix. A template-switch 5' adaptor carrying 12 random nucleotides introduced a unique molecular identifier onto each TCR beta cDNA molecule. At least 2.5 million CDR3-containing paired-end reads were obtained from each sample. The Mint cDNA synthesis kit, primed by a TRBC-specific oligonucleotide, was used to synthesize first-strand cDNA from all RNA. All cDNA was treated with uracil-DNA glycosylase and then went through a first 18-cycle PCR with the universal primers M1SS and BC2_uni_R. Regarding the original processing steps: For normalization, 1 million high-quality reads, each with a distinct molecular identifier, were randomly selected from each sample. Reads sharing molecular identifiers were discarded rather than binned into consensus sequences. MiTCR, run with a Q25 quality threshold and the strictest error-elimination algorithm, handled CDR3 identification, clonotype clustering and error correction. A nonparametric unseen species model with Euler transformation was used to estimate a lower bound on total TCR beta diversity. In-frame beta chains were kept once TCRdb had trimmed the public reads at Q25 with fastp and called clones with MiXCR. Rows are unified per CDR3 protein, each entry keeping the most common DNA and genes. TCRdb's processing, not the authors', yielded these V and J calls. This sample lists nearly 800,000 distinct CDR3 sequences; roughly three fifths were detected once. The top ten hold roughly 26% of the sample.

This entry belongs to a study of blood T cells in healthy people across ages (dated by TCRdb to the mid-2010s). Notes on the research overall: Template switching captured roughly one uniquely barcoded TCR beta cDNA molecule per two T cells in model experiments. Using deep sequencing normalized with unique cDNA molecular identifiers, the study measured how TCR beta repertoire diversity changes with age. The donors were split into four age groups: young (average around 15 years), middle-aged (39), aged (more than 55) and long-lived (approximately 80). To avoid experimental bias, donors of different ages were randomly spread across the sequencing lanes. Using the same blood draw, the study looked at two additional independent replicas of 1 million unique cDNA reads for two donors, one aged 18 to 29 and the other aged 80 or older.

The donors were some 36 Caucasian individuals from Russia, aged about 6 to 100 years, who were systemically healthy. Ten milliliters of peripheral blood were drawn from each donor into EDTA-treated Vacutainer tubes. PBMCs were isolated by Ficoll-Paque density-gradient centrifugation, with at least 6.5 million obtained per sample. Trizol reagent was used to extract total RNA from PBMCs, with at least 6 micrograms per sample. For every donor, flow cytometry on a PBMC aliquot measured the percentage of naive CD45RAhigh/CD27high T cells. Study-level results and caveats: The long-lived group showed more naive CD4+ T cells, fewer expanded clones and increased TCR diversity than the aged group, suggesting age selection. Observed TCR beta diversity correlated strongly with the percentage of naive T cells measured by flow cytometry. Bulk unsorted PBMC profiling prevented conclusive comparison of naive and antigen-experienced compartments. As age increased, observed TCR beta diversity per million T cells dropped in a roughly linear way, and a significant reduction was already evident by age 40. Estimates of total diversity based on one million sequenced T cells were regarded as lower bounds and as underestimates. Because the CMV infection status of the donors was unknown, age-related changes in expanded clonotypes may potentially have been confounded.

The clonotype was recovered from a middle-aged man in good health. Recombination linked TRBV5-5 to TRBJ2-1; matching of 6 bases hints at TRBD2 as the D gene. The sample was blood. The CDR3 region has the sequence CASSLTLAVNEQFF. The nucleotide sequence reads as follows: TGTGCCAGCAGCTTGACCTTAGCGGTCAATGAGCAGTTCTTC.